This passage covers 3 T cell receptor beta chains from one sample sequenced in a study of PD-L1 blockade in urothelial cancer. The data were produced by immunoSEQ multiplex PCR, yet TCRdb's version contains in-frame clones alone and is incomplete. Here the sample spans some 100,000 clones, over 80% being singletons. The sequenced sample was PBMCs, obtained around atezolizumab (anti-PD-L1) treatment. All receptors come from a woman over 75 with urothelial cancer.

This clone was recorded once. V is TRBV18 and J is TRBJ2-2, with D possibly being TRBD1 (5 bases). The CDR3 is made up of 17 amino acids. Germline V gene sequence: CDR1 KGHSH, CDR2 LQKENI. V lost 0 bases and J lost 4, with 15 bases in between. For the CDR3, the DNA is TGTGCCAGCTCACCACCGTTGCAGGGTTCGGGCACCGGGGAGCTGTTTTTT. This sequence encodes CASSPPLQGSGTGELFF.

This clone was detected only once. The V call is TRBV5-1, the J call TRBJ2-7; TRBD2 is a possible D gene (5 bases). The CDR3 runs to 14 residues. The germline gives CDR1 SGHRS, CDR2 YFSETQ. Trimming pared 0 bases from V and 4 bases from J, leaving 11 bases between. CDR3: CASSLDTSMYEQYF. The DNA of the CDR3 is TGCGCCAGCAGCTTGGATACTAGTATGTACGAGCAGTACTTC.

The chain uses TRBV19 and TRBJ2-7; 8 positions match TRBD1. The germline CDR1 and CDR2 sequences are LNHDA and SQIVND (reference sequence). J was trimmed by 4 bases and V by 3 bases; bases with no gene match: 2. The CDR3 consists of 13 residues. As DNA, the CDR3 is TGTGCCAGTAGTATGGACAGGGAGTACGAGCAGTACTTC. This encodes CASSMDREYEQYF.